These T cell receptor beta chains were read from a single sample in a study of OX40 agonist ivuxolimab in advanced cancers. Here immunoSEQ multiplex PCR was the method, and the copy in TCRdb shows in-frame clones only, minus some. The repertoire consists of approximately 65,000 clones, with roughly 86% occurring once and the leading ten covering 0.9% to 1.2%. The sample was CD4+ or CD8+ T cells sorted from blood, taken in a trial of the OX40 agonist ivuxolimab. The receptors here all came from an adult with an advanced solid tumor such as melanoma, head and neck, liver or kidney cancer. CDR3s include the opening cysteine and the closing phenylalanine or tryptophan. The order of the fields is J gene, V gene, D gene, clone size, CDR3 DNA, CDR3 protein. The D gene is left open where the match is weak. Part of the rows lack a size; the others show once, few, many or a class for expanded clones.

j_gene: TRBJ1-1
v_gene: TRBV5-1
d_gene: -
abundance: -
CDR3nt: TGCGCCAGCAGCGACGAACGGGGCACAACTGAAGCTTTCTTT
CDR3aa: CASSDERGTTEAFF

j_gene: TRBJ1-3
v_gene: TRBV6-1
d_gene: -
abundance: -
CDR3nt: TGTGCCAGCAGGAGCGACTTCTCTGGAAACACCATATATTTT
CDR3aa: CASRSDFSGNTIYF

j_gene: TRBJ2-5
v_gene: TRBV14
d_gene: -
abundance: once
CDR3nt: TGTGCCAGCAGCCAAGAGATTGACCATGCGGCGACCCAGTACTTC
CDR3aa: CASSQEIDHAATQYF

j_gene: TRBJ1-2
v_gene: TRBV5-1
d_gene: -
abundance: -
CDR3nt: TGCGCCAGCAGCTTGCAAACGGAGAACTATGGCTACACCTTC
CDR3aa: CASSLQTENYGYTF

j_gene: TRBJ1-4
v_gene: TRBV6-5
d_gene: -
abundance: -
CDR3nt: TGTGCCAGCAGCTCGACCAGGGATGAAAAACTGTTTTTT
CDR3aa: CASSSTRDEKLFF

j_gene: TRBJ2-7
v_gene: TRBV27
d_gene: -
abundance: -
CDR3nt: TGTGCCAGCAGTTTCCGCTACCCCTACGAGCAGTACTTC
CDR3aa: CASSFRYPYEQYF

j_gene: TRBJ2-2
v_gene: TRBV30
d_gene: -
abundance: -
CDR3nt: TGTGCCTGGAGTGTACAGGGAGCCGGGGAGCTGTTTTTT
CDR3aa: CAWSVQGAGELFF

j_gene: TRBJ2-1
v_gene: TRBV4-3
d_gene: -
abundance: -
CDR3nt: TGCGCCAGCAGCCATGGGGTCCTCTCCTACAATGAGCAGTTCTTC
CDR3aa: CASSHGVLSYNEQFF

j_gene: TRBJ2-7
v_gene: TRBV2
d_gene: -
abundance: -
CDR3nt: TGTGCCAGCAGTGCGGGCCTCCAATACGAGCAGTACTTC
CDR3aa: CASSAGLQYEQYF

j_gene: TRBJ2-2
v_gene: TRBV7-8
d_gene: -
abundance: -
CDR3nt: TGTGCCAGCAGCTTAGGGGTAGCGAGGAACACCGGGGAGCTGTTTTTT
CDR3aa: CASSLGVARNTGELFF

j_gene: TRBJ1-1
v_gene: TRBV4-1
d_gene: -
abundance: -
CDR3nt: TGCGCCAGCAGCCAAGACGGGGGGGGAATAAACACTGAAGCTTTCTTT
CDR3aa: CASSQDGGGINTEAFF

j_gene: TRBJ1-2
v_gene: TRBV10-3
d_gene: -
abundance: -
CDR3nt: TGTGCCATCACCCAAGCGCCCGCTGGAAACTATGGCTACACCTTC
CDR3aa: CAITQAPAGNYGYTF

j_gene: TRBJ2-4
v_gene: TRBV19
d_gene: -
abundance: -
CDR3nt: TGTGCCAGTAGTATGTGGGATGGGGAAAACATTCAGTACTTC
CDR3aa: CASSMWDGENIQYF

j_gene: TRBJ2-1
v_gene: TRBV19
d_gene: -
abundance: -
CDR3nt: TGTGCCAGTAGTATACGGCGGGAAGCATACAATGAGCAGTTCTTC
CDR3aa: CASSIRREAYNEQFF

j_gene: TRBJ2-4
v_gene: TRBV5-6
d_gene: -
abundance: -
CDR3nt: TGTGCCAGCAGTCCTCCCGGGGTCCTAGCCAAAAACATTCAGTACTTC
CDR3aa: CASSPPGVLAKNIQYF

j_gene: TRBJ2-7
v_gene: TRBV20-1
d_gene: -
abundance: -
CDR3nt: TGCAGTGCTAGCCCAGCCTACGAGCAGTACTTC
CDR3aa: CSASPAYEQYF

j_gene: TRBJ1-5
v_gene: TRBV11-2
d_gene: -
abundance: -
CDR3nt: TGTGCCAGCAGCTTAGAACAGGGTGGCAATCAGCCCCAGCATTTT
CDR3aa: CASSLEQGGNQPQHF

j_gene: TRBJ2-7
v_gene: TRBV9
d_gene: TRBD1
abundance: -
CDR3nt: TGTGCCAGCAGCCCGCCTGGGACAGTAACCCGCGAGCAGTACTTC
CDR3aa: CASSPPGTVTREQYF

j_gene: TRBJ2-3
v_gene: TRBV7-9
d_gene: -
abundance: once
CDR3nt: TGTGCCAGCAGCTTACTAGCACTATACGGCACAGATACGCAGTATTTT
CDR3aa: CASSLLALYGTDTQYF

j_gene: TRBJ2-1
v_gene: TRBV28
d_gene: -
abundance: -
CDR3nt: TGTGCCAGCAGCCCGAGGGGGGTGAGCTCCTACAATGAGCAGTTCTTC
CDR3aa: CASSPRGVSSYNEQFF

j_gene: TRBJ1-1
v_gene: TRBV7-8
d_gene: -
abundance: -
CDR3nt: TGTGCCAGCAGCTTAGTAGCCTCGAACACTGAAGCTTTCTTT
CDR3aa: CASSLVASNTEAFF

j_gene: TRBJ2-3
v_gene: TRBV19
d_gene: -
abundance: -
CDR3nt: TGTGCCAGTAGTCCGCAAAGCACAGATACGCAGTATTTT
CDR3aa: CASSPQSTDTQYF

j_gene: TRBJ1-6
v_gene: TRBV18
d_gene: -
abundance: -
CDR3nt: TGTGCCAGCTCCCCAATCACGACAGAGGGACCAAATTCACCCCTCCACTTT
CDR3aa: CASSPITTEGPNSPLHF

j_gene: TRBJ1-1
v_gene: TRBV5-5
d_gene: -
abundance: few
CDR3nt: TGTGCCAGCAGCGCCCAAATCCGAGGGTCTGAAGCTTTCTTT
CDR3aa: CASSAQIRGSEAFF

j_gene: TRBJ2-7
v_gene: TRBV4-3
d_gene: -
abundance: -
CDR3nt: TGCGCCAGCAGCCCTCGCCAGGGGACCTCCTACGAGCAGTACTTC
CDR3aa: CASSPRQGTSYEQYF

j_gene: TRBJ2-5
v_gene: TRBV4-2
d_gene: TRBD2
abundance: once
CDR3nt: TGTGCCAGCAGCCAAGGAGAGACTAGCGGGCCTCAAGAGACCCAGTACTTC
CDR3aa: CASSQGETSGPQETQYF

j_gene: TRBJ1-1
v_gene: TRBV19
d_gene: -
abundance: -
CDR3nt: TGTGCCAGTAGCCCTGTACTCAGGGACACTGAAGCTTTCTTT
CDR3aa: CASSPVLRDTEAFF

j_gene: TRBJ1-2
v_gene: TRBV27
d_gene: -
abundance: -
CDR3nt: TGTGCCAGCAGTTTCGGGGGCGCGGGAGGCTACACCTTC
CDR3aa: CASSFGGAGGYTF

j_gene: TRBJ1-3
v_gene: TRBV27
d_gene: TRBD1
abundance: -
CDR3nt: TGTGCCAGCAGTTTATCGGGGACAGTTGGAAACACCATATATTTT
CDR3aa: CASSLSGTVGNTIYF

j_gene: TRBJ2-3
v_gene: TRBV27
d_gene: -
abundance: -
CDR3nt: TGTGCCAGCTCGGCGGGAAGGGCAGATACGCAGTATTTT
CDR3aa: CASSAGRADTQYF

j_gene: TRBJ2-1
v_gene: TRBV19
d_gene: -
abundance: -
CDR3nt: TGTGCCAGTAGTATAACATCCCAGCGGGTCAATGAGCAGTTCTTC
CDR3aa: CASSITSQRVNEQFF

j_gene: TRBJ2-1
v_gene: TRBV19
d_gene: -
abundance: -
CDR3nt: TGTGCCAGTAGTGCCGGGACTTGGGGTGAGCAGTTCTTC
CDR3aa: CASSAGTWGEQFF